These 7 T cell receptor beta chains share one sample of origin, sequenced in a study of T-cell reconstitution after alpha-beta-depleted transplantation in children. Unique molecular identifiers were incorporated when the TCRbeta library was constructed. TCRdb independently ran MiXCR on the PCR reads; one entry per CDR3 protein. The sample shows over 150,000 distinct CDR3 sequences, around 7% of them seen only once. The source was PBMCs, collected before TCRalphabeta/CD19-depleted stem cell transplant. The source is a boy aged 2 to 10 with acute lymphoblastic leukemia, due to receive a stem cell transplant.

This clonotype was observed many times. Written as DNA, the CDR3 is TGTGCCAGCAGTTCCAAAAAAAACATTCAGTACTTC. This gives the protein CASSSKKNIQYF. The chain recombines TRBV12-3 or TRBV12-4 with TRBJ2-4; no firm D call. The CDR3 sequence is 12 residues long. The ends were cut back, 4 bases at V and 4 bases at J, with 5 bases in the middle.

At least ten counts were recorded for this clonotype. The genes are TRBV20-1 and TRBJ2-1; 13 bases match TRBD2. V was clipped by 5 bases and J by 5 bases; unmatched bases: 9. Germline values: CDR1 DFQATT, CDR2 SNEGSKA (reference sequence). CDR3 length equals 16 residues. In DNA, the CDR3 is TGCAGTGCTGACGGGACTAGCGGGATCGTCAACAATGAGCAGTTCTTC. It yields the protein CSADGTSGIVNNEQFF.

The J gene is TRBJ2-5, the V gene TRBV12-5, with TRBD2 matching over 7 bases. The CDR3 totals 15 residues. Germline V gene data show CDR1 as LGHNT and CDR2 as FRNRAP. With 1 base clipped from V and 5 bases from J, the junction kept 7 bases outside the gene matches. The CDR3 sequence is CASGLDAGARETQYF. CDR3 nucleotide sequence: TGTGCTAGTGGTTTGGATGCGGGAGCAAGGGAGACCCAGTACTTC. The entire variable domain, with the rest obtained from reference TRBV12-5 and TRBJ2-5, is as follows: DARVTQTPRHKVTEMGQEVTMRCQPILGHNTVFWYRQTMMQGLELLAYFRNRAPLDDSGMPKDRFSAEMPDATLATLKIQPSEPRDSAVYFCASGLDAGARETQYFGPGTRLLVL.

Ten or more counts support this clonotype. V usage is TRBV20-1 and J usage is TRBJ2-1, with 9 bases matching TRBD2. This CDR3 is built from 12 residues. Germline CDR1 is DFQATT and CDR2 is SNEGSKA (reference sequence). The V segment lost 3 bases and the J segment 14 bases; nucleotides outside the gene matches: 8. DNA for the CDR3: TGCAGTGCTAGCCTTAGCGGGAGCGAGGAGTTCTTC. Its protein is CSASLSGSEEFF.

This clonotype was counted only a few times. The chain combines TRBV5-1 with TRBJ2-7; 8 bases line up with TRBD1. V trimming: 2 bases; J trimming: 10 bases; junction bases outside the gene matches: 11. The CDR3 sequence is 14 residues long. Germline CDR1 is SGHRS and CDR2 is YFSETQ. The CDR3 protein is CASSFERTGIAQYF. CDR3 nucleotides: TGCGCCAGCAGCTTCGAAAGGACAGGGATTGCTCAGTACTTC.

This clonotype appeared many times. The V call is TRBV4-1, the J call TRBJ2-3; 8 bases line up with TRBD2. The CDR3 sequence is 17 residues long. Germline V gene sequence: CDR1 MGHRA, CDR2 YSYEKL. Germline trimming cut 2 bases from V and 2 bases from J; bases unmatched to any gene: 9. The CDR3 protein is CASSQTPGLGITDTQYF. The DNA for the CDR3 is TGCGCCAGCAGCCAAACACCGGGACTAGGGATCACAGATACGCAGTATTTT.

There are many counts of this clonotype. The V call is TRBV7-2, the J call TRBJ1-1; 7 bases are shared with TRBD1. Looked up from germline, CDR1 is SGHTA and CDR2 is FQGNSA. This CDR3 comprises 15 residues. Trimming cost V 1 base and J 5 bases; bases outside gene matches: 7. The CDR3, as DNA: TGTGCCAGCAGCTTAGTAGACAGGGAAAGAACTGAAGCTTTCTTT. This codes for CASSLVDRERTEAFF.